This T cell receptor (beta chain) stems from a study of a mutant IDH1 vaccine in newly diagnosed glioma. On the study more broadly: Vaccination started 4-6 weeks after radiotherapy alone, or with temozolomide cycles. Earlier care involved radiotherapy, temozolomide, or both, and the majority received both. Study results and caveats: With respect to changes in top peripheral T cell clonotypes, pseudoprogression seemed unrelated.

A note on this clone: Its target is unknown.

TCRdb's table, derived via immunoSEQ multiplex PCR, lists solely in-frame clones and lacks some. The profile shows 50,000 to 70,000 clones, around 82% of them singletons. Specified time point: week 5, during vaccination. The investigators gave 300 ug of mutant IDH1 20-mer peptide in each vaccine dose, together with topical imiquimod. This sequence originates from a young woman with glioma. Some clones in this sample may be carry-over from other donors' samples. Sequencing used PBMCs, obtained from a glioma patient whose treatment included an IDH1 peptide vaccine.

The CDR3 loop reads CASSSDPTTLGGDTQYF. DNA for the CDR3: TGTGCCAGCAGCTCTGACCCCACCACTCTGGGTGGAGATACGCAGTATTTT. The rearrangement links TRBV7-9 to TRBJ2-3; D is undetermined. V lost 4 bases to trimming and J lost 5 bases, with 22 bases between them. The germline V gene has CDR1 SEHNR and CDR2 FQNEAQ (reference sequence). The CDR3 has 17 residues.